The sequence of this TCR beta chain was determined in a study of blood T cell repertoires in COVID-19. The overall study: Donors in the United States, Italy and Spain gave samples during acute or convalescent COVID-19. T cells, B-cell-depleted T cells, or PBMCs supplied cDNA or gDNA.

The V end lost 3 bases, the J end lost 1 base, and 6 bases lay between the germline ends. Germline lookup yields CDR1 SGHNT and CDR2 YENEEA. There are 14 residues in the CDR3. Study processing details: Cell counts per sample came from amplifying reference gene primers. Assay used: immunoSEQ multiplex PCR; TCRdb lists only in-frame clones, some missing. V and J calls and clone size are given by that table; D and trimming were obtained from the DNA. Of roughly 230,000 clones detected, about 91% appear once; the ten largest clones hold about 4.6%. Sequencing was carried out using peripheral blood. This clonotype was obtained from a middle-aged woman who had recovered from COVID-19. This chain links TRBV11-3 with TRBJ2-2; D is ambiguous. The CDR3 DNA is TGTGCCAGCAGCTTCCAGGTGAACACCGGGGAGCTGTTTTTT. This encodes CASSFQVNTGELFF.